One T cell receptor beta chain is described in this entry. This record belongs to a study of shared clonotypes between healthy human individuals. TCRdb keeps only in-frame clones here, not all; method: immunoSEQ multiplex PCR. The sample records about 2.3 million clones, 85% to 95% being singletons. Per the germline V gene, CDR1 is MNHEY and CDR2 is SVGAGI. The CDR3 sequence is 14 residues long. The V gene lost 2 bases and the J gene lost 0 bases, with 7 bases spanning the gap. The source of this sequence is a man aged 18 to 29 in good health. Some clones in this sample may be carry-over from other donors' samples. This chain connects TRBV6-5 to TRBJ1-2; D is unclear. The sequencing sample was made of naive CD4+ T cells from PBMCs. The subset was: CD45RA+ positively selected. DNA for the CDR3: TGTGCCAGCAGTTACCAGGCAGCTAACTATGGCTACACCTTC. Residues: CASSYQAANYGYTF.